The next 29 T cell receptor beta chains were all read from a single sample in a study of blood T cell repertoires in COVID-19. Libraries were prepared by immunoSEQ multiplex PCR; TCRdb keeps only in-frame clonotypes and omits some of them. The data show some 170,000 clones, approximately 84% seen once. Sequenced input: PBMCs or T cells enriched from blood (not recorded which). The origin of the receptors is a human donor with acute COVID-19. The donor label of this sample is uncertain.

The rearrangement joins TRBV4-2 to TRBJ2-7, with D maybe TRBD2 (5 bases). CDR1 LGHNA and CDR2 YNFKEQ come from the germline V gene. The V and J ends lost 0 bases and 3 bases respectively, with 12 bases between them. The CDR3 length is 15 residues. In DNA, the CDR3 is TGTGCCAGCAGCCAAGACGAGGGTTCGAGCTACGAGCAGTACTTC. The encoded protein is CASSQDEGSSYEQYF.

A single count supports this clone. V gene TRBV6-5 combines with J gene TRBJ1-2; no reliable D call. This CDR3 comprises 11 residues. The germline CDR1 and CDR2 sequences are MNHEY and SVGAGI. Trimming stripped 6 bases from V and 8 bases from J, with 10 bases between. As DNA, the CDR3 is TGTGCCAGCAGGTCAGGCCTAGGCTACACCTTC. It yields the protein CASRSGLGYTF.

The chain uses TRBV9 and TRBJ2-7, with 7 nucleotides matching TRBD1. Trimming removed 3 bases from V and 5 bases from J; junction bases left unmatched: 11. Germline CDR1 reads SGDLS; CDR2 reads YYNGEE. The CDR3 runs 15 residues. The CDR3 region has the DNA TGTGCCAGCAGCGCAGGGGACAGCCCCAGTCACGAGCAGTACTTC. Its protein product is CASSAGDSPSHEQYF.

For the CDR3, the DNA is TGTGCCAGTGGACAGGAAACCTATGGCTACACCTTC. It encodes CASGQETYGYTF. This chain uses TRBV2 with TRBJ1-2; 7 bases map to TRBD1. J lost 4 bases, V lost 9 bases, and 5 bases had no gene match. The CDR3 is 12 amino acids. CDR1 and CDR2 from the germline V gene are SNHLY and FYNNEI.

The V call is TRBV20-1, the J call TRBJ1-5; TRBD1 might be the D (5 bases). V was pared by 3 bases and J by 4 bases, with 13 bases between. This CDR3 spans 14 amino acids. CDR1 DFQATT and CDR2 SNEGSKA come from the germline V gene (reference sequence). CDR3 amino acids: CSASQGVSNQPQHF. The DNA of the CDR3 is TGCAGTGCTAGTCAAGGGGTATCAAATCAGCCCCAGCATTTT.

The rearrangement uses TRBV9 and TRBJ1-2, with D tentatively TRBD1 (6 bases). The CDR3 has 13 residues. Trimming took off 4 bases at V and 6 bases at J, with 13 bases between the two ends. Looked up from germline, CDR1 is SGDLS and CDR2 is YYNGEE. The chain's CDR3 is CASSFGPGDGYTF. CDR3 sequence (DNA): TGTGCCAGCAGCTTTGGTCCAGGGGATGGCTACACCTTC.

This clone has only one observation. V is TRBV7-9 and J is TRBJ2-7, with a weak D call TRBD2 (6 bases). The germline V gene has CDR1 SEHNR and CDR2 FQNEAQ (reference sequence). The CDR3 has 15 amino acids. Trimming pared 5 bases from V and 0 bases from J, leaving 14 bases between. The DNA of the CDR3 is TGTGCCAGCAGCCTAACGGAGGGCAGCTCCTACGAGCAGTACTTC. Translated, it gives CASSLTEGSSYEQYF.

The chain is built from TRBV18 and TRBJ1-1; 9 bases are shared with TRBD1. This CDR3 is built from 17 residues. V lost 3 bases to trimming and J lost 1 base; unmatched junction nucleotides: 9. From germline, CDR1 is KGHSH and CDR2 LQKENI. The CDR3 loop reads CASSPARLQGANTEAFF. The CDR3 region has the DNA TGTGCCAGCTCACCCGCTCGACTACAGGGGGCGAACACTGAAGCTTTCTTT.

The chain is built from TRBV7-3 and TRBJ1-1; tentative D call: TRBD1 (5 bases). This CDR3 has 13 amino acids. Germline CDR1 SGHTA, CDR2 FQGTGA. V was cut by 5 bases and J by 1 base, with 8 bases left in between. The chain's CDR3 is CASSTGQNTEAFF. CDR3 bases: TGTGCCAGCAGCACAGGACAGAACACTGAAGCTTTCTTT. Full variable domain (outside the CDR3, taken from reference TRBV7-3 and TRBJ1-1): GAGVSQTPSNKVTEKGKYVELRCDPISGHTALYWYRQSLGQGPEFLIYFQGTGAADDSGLPNDRFFAVRPEGSVSTLKIQRTERGDSAVYLCASSTGQNTEAFFGQGTRLTVV.

J is TRBJ2-3 and V is TRBV6-2 or TRBV6-3; TRBD2 agrees at 10 bases. In germline, CDR1 is MNHEY, CDR2 SVGEGT. CDR3 length: 14 amino acids. The trim removed 5 bases at V and 2 bases at J, leaving 1 base unmatched. The CDR3 here is CASSSGGATDTQYF. The CDR3 DNA sequence: TGTGCCAGCAGTAGCGGGGGGGCCACAGATACGCAGTATTTT.

This clone occurred once. The rearrangement links TRBV4-2 to TRBJ2-7; 10 bases are a match to TRBD1. Germline lookup yields CDR1 LGHNA and CDR2 YNFKEQ. CDR3 size: 17 residues. The ends lost 1 base at V and 1 base at J; junction bases unmatched: 7. The CDR3: CASSQGETGGRSYEQYF. For the CDR3, the DNA is TGTGCCAGCAGCCAAGGGGAGACAGGGGGCAGGTCCTACGAGCAGTACTTC.

This clone was counted only a few times. The gene calls are TRBV11-2 and TRBJ1-4; a possible D gene is TRBD1 (5 bases). V was pared by 5 bases and J by 5 bases, with 18 bases between. The CDR3 sequence is 16 residues long. Germline CDR1 and CDR2: SGHAT and FQNNGV. The CDR3 protein is CASSPPWRGGNEKLFF. The CDR3 DNA follows: TGTGCCAGCAGCCCACCTTGGAGGGGAGGGAATGAAAAACTGTTTTTT.

The gene calls are TRBV2 and TRBJ1-1; 8 bases agree with TRBD1. From germline, CDR1 is SNHLY and CDR2 FYNNEI. Trimming cost V 7 bases and J 5 bases; bases outside gene matches: 9. The CDR3 is 14 residues long. The CDR3 here is CASKGVRQGTEAFF. CDR3 DNA: TGTGCCAGCAAAGGAGTGCGACAGGGGACTGAAGCTTTCTTT.

The chain joins TRBV24-1 to TRBJ2-1, with 9 bases fitting TRBD1. The V segment lost 3 bases and the J segment 3 bases; nucleotides outside the gene matches: 5. CDR1 and CDR2 from the germline V gene are KGHDR and SFDVKD. This CDR3 spans 16 amino acids. This chain's CDR3 is CATSDPGTGNYNEQFF. The CDR3 DNA reads TGTGCCACCAGTGATCCCGGGACAGGGAACTACAATGAGCAGTTCTTC.

This chain connects TRBV2 to TRBJ1-2; TRBD1 agrees at 7 bases. V lost 6 bases, J lost 7 bases, and 17 bases stayed unmatched. Germline lookup yields CDR1 SNHLY and CDR2 FYNNEI. CDR3 length equals 16 residues. The CDR3 reads CASSVPRDRSAGGYTF. The CDR3 DNA reads TGTGCCAGCAGCGTACCTCGGGACAGATCAGCGGGTGGCTACACCTTC.

The count of this clone is one. In DNA form, the CDR3 reads TGCAGCGTTGGGGGGGACGTTGGGCCTGACACTGAAGCTTTCTTT. Its translation is CSVGGDVGPDTEAFF. V and J are TRBV29-1 and TRBJ1-1, with D perhaps matching TRBD1 (5 bases). The V end was cut by 4 bases, the J end by 3 bases, with 18 bases between. CDR1 is SQVTM, CDR2 ANQGSEA, per germline. This CDR3 has 15 amino acids.

This chain connects TRBV28 to TRBJ2-4, with a weak D call TRBD2 (6 bases). Germline CDR1 is MDHEN and CDR2 is SYDVKM. The V end was cut by 8 bases, the J end by 1 base, with 18 bases between. The CDR3 totals 16 residues. Here the CDR3 reads CASHLAGPRAKNIQYF. CDR3 DNA: TGTGCCAGCCATTTGGCGGGGCCGAGGGCCAAAAACATTCAGTACTTC.

The rearrangement joins TRBV14 to TRBJ2-1, with TRBD2 matching 8 bases. V lost 4 bases, J lost 8 bases, and 13 bases stayed unmatched. The CDR3 runs 16 residues. Germline loops: CDR1 SGHDN, CDR2 FVKESK. The CDR3 DNA follows: TGTGCCAGCAGCCTTACGTTAGCGGGGATCGGGCATGAGCAGTTCTTC. It encodes CASSLTLAGIGHEQFF. Looking up the rest from reference TRBV14 and TRBJ2-1 gives the full variable domain: EAGVTQFPSHSVIEKGQTVTLRCDPISGHDNLYWYRRVMGKEIKFLLHFVKESKQDESGMPNNRFLAERTGGTYSTLKVQPAELEDSGVYFCASSLTLAGIGHEQFFGPGTRLTVL.

The gene calls are TRBV7-2 and TRBJ1-3, with unresolved D. The CDR3 totals 13 residues. Per germline, CDR1 SGHTA and CDR2 FQGNSA. Trimming cost V 4 bases and J 2 bases, with 6 bases left between them. This chain's CDR3 is CASSYRAGNTIYF. In nucleotides, the CDR3 is TGTGCCAGCAGCTACCGGGCTGGAAACACCATATATTTT. Supplemented by reference TRBV7-2 and TRBJ1-3, the full variable domain reads GAGVSQSPSNKVTEKGKDVELRCDPISGHTALYWYRQSLGQGLEFLIYFQGNSAPDKSGLPSDRFSAERTGGSVSTLTIQRTQQEDSAVYLCASSYRAGNTIYFGEGSWLTVV.

V gene TRBV6-5 combines with J gene TRBJ2-4; TRBD1 matches 8 bases. The V segment lost 10 bases and the J segment 7 bases; nucleotides outside the gene matches: 9. Germline CDR1 is MNHEY and CDR2 is SVGAGI. The CDR3 extends over 13 amino acids. CDR3 in amino acids: CATWTGRHNIQYF. CDR3 nucleotides: TGTGCCACTTGGACAGGGCGGCACAACATTCAGTACTTC.

V is TRBV25-1 and J is TRBJ2-5, with 7 bases aligning to TRBD2. V dropped 6 bases and J dropped 0; count of bases not matched to a gene: 7. This CDR3 contains 15 residues. Germline V lookup: CDR1 MGHDK, CDR2 SYGVNS. For the CDR3, the DNA is TGTGCCAGCAGAGGGACTACCTTGTACCAAGAGACCCAGTACTTC. It codes for CASRGTTLYQETQYF.

The J gene is TRBJ2-7, the V gene TRBV5-5; TRBD2 agrees at 7 bases. Germline V gene lookup returns CDR1 SGHKS and CDR2 YYEKEE (reference sequence). The CDR3 is made up of 14 amino acids. The J segment lost 1 base and the V segment lost 0 bases, leaving 1 base of the junction unmatched. Written as DNA, the CDR3 is TGTGCCAGCAGCTTGGCCGGGGGGTCCTACGAGCAGTACTTC. Protein: CASSLAGGSYEQYF. The full variable domain, completed using reference TRBV5-5 and TRBJ2-7, is DAGVTQSPTHLIKTRGQQVTLRCSPISGHKSVSWYQQVLGQGPQFIFQYYEKEERGRGNFPDRFSARQFPNYSSELNVNALLLGDSALYLCASSLAGGSYEQYFGPGTRLTVT.

V usage is TRBV5-1 and J usage is TRBJ2-7, with TRBD1 matching 7 bases. With 0 bases clipped from V and 2 bases from J, the junction kept 11 bases outside the gene matches. Germline CDR1 reads SGHRS; CDR2 reads YFSETQ. This CDR3 has 17 amino acids. This CDR3 reads CASSLEAGTAQTYEQYF. CDR3 in DNA: TGCGCCAGCAGCTTGGAAGCCGGGACAGCTCAGACCTACGAGCAGTACTTC.

The rearrangement links TRBV6-6 to TRBJ1-6; D is possibly TRBD1 (6 bases). CDR1 is MNHNY and CDR2 is SVGAGI in the germline V gene (reference sequence). This CDR3 is built from 13 residues. Trimming stripped 5 bases from V and 7 bases from J, with 9 bases between. CDR3 sequence: CASSTGLNSPLHF. As DNA, the CDR3 is TGTGCCAGCAGTACAGGGCTCAATTCACCCCTCCACTTT.

The CDR3 DNA is TGTGCCAGCAGTTTCGACAGGGAGTATAATTCACCCCTCCACTTT. This translates into CASSFDREYNSPLHF. The chain carries TRBV6-4 and TRBJ1-6; TRBD1 matches at 7 bases. J lost 4 bases, V lost 5 bases, and 5 bases had no gene match. The CDR3 spans 15 residues. Germline V CDR1 and CDR2: MRHNA, SNTAGT.

The count of this clone is one. The V gene is TRBV6-2 or TRBV6-3, the J gene TRBJ1-3; D might be TRBD1 (5 bases). Per germline, CDR1 MNHEY and CDR2 SVGEGT. This CDR3 has 13 residues. Trimming shortened V by 6 bases and J by 6 bases, and 12 bases separated the two germline ends. The CDR3 reads CASSAGTENTIYF. CDR3 bases: TGTGCCAGCAGCGCGGGGACGGAAAACACCATATATTTT.

The chain couples TRBV10-3 to TRBJ2-2; TRBD2 matches at 8 bases. The germline CDR1 and CDR2 sequences are ENHRY and SYGVKD. This CDR3 comprises 17 residues. After removal of 2 bases from V and 5 bases from J, the junction contained 10 bases not matched to a gene. The CDR3 reads CAISEALRGGQTGELFF. Written as DNA, the CDR3 is TGTGCCATCAGTGAGGCGCTACGGGGGGGCCAAACCGGGGAGCTGTTTTTT.

This clone was detected only once. The chain has TRBV7-2 and TRBJ1-2, with 7 bases lining up with TRBD1. Per the germline V gene, CDR1 is SGHTA and CDR2 is FQGNSA. CDR3 length: 15 amino acids. Trimming cost V 5 bases and J 0 bases; bases outside gene matches: 6. The CDR3 is CASSRGTATNYGYTF. In DNA, the CDR3 is TGTGCCAGCAGCCGCGGGACAGCCACTAACTATGGCTACACCTTC.

The gene calls are TRBV4-3 and TRBJ2-3; 7 nucleotides align to TRBD2. Germline CDR1 reads LGHNA; CDR2 reads YSLEER. J lost 1 base, V lost 0 bases, and 1 base had no gene match. This CDR3 has 15 amino acids. The CDR3 loop reads CASSQDTSGTDTQYF. CDR3 nucleotide sequence: TGCGCCAGCAGCCAAGATACTAGCGGCACAGATACGCAGTATTTT.